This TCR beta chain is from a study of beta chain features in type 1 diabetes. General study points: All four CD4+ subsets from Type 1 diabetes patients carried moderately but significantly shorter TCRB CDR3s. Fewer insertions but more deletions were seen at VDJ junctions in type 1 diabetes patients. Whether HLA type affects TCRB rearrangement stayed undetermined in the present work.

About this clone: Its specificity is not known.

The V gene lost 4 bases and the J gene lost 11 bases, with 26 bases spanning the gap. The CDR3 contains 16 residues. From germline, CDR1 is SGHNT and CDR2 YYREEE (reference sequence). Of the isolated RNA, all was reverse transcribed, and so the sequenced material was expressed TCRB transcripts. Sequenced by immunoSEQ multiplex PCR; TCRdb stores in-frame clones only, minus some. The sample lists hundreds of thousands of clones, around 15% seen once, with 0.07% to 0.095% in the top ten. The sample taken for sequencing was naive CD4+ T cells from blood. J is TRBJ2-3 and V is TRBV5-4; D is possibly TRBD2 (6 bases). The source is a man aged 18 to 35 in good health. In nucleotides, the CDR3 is TGTGCCAGCAGCCTTGGCGGTAGCGGACACAGCTTTATGCAGTATTTT. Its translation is CASSLGGSGHSFMQYF.